The T cell receptor beta chain described here comes from a study of OX40 agonist ivuxolimab in advanced cancers. The overall study: Across the patients, intravenous ivuxolimab was delivered every 2 weeks at 0.01 to 10 mg/kg. Cancers in dose escalation were hepatocellular, melanoma, renal cell and head and neck.

Excluded were patients having autoimmune disease history or systemic immunosuppression. The V end lost 5 bases, the J end lost 1 base, and 8 bases lay between the germline ends. CDR1 is WSHSY and CDR2 is SAAADI in the germline V gene. The CDR3 runs 14 residues. Profiled with immunoSEQ multiplex PCR; TCRdb holds only in-frame clones, not every one. Here the sample spans under 85,000 clones, about 81% being singletons. The genes are TRBV10-2 and TRBJ2-2; D remains ambiguous. This specimen was CD4+ or CD8+ T cells sorted from blood, taken in a trial of the OX40 agonist ivuxolimab. The clonotype was recovered from an adult with an advanced solid tumor such as melanoma, head and neck, liver or kidney cancer. In DNA, the CDR3 is TGCGCCAGCAGTCCTGACCAGAACACCGGGGAGCTGTTTTTT. Protein: CASSPDQNTGELFF.